What follows describes a single T cell receptor beta chain. Antigen: not known. The data are from a study of cytomegalovirus exposure and HLA in healthy donors. Findings and limits, study-wide: Relative to equally common others, HLA-associated TCR beta chains showed greater clonal expansion in a later analysis.

With 60 Vbeta and 13 Jbeta primers, the PCR was carried out. The repertoire was sequenced with immunoSEQ multiplex PCR; TCRdb's copy has only in-frame clones and lacks some. The sample has under 130,000 clones; 83% are singletons. CDR1 and CDR2 (germline): LGHNA, YSLEER. V shed 0 bases and J 4 bases; nucleotides not matched to a gene: 5. There are 18 residues in the CDR3. The material sequenced was PBMCs. The receptor's source is a young man in good health and CMV-seronegative. This chain uses TRBV4-3 with TRBJ2-2; 13 nucleotides match TRBD2. CDR3 loop: CASSQDLLAGGTTGELFF. CDR3 in DNA: TGCGCCAGCAGCCAAGACTTACTAGCGGGAGGGACCACCGGGGAGCTGTTTTTT.